The clone carrying this TCR beta chain has only a few counts. A read error may produce the germline difference seen at one junction end. Through a sample-barcoded 5' primer and a J-beta primer mix, a second PCR was run for roughly 7 to 12 cycles. The yield of each sample was at least 2.5 million CDR3-containing paired-end reads. Each CDR3 protein is one row after TCRdb ran MiXCR on the 5' RACE reads. The repertoire includes under 2,000,000 distinct CDR3 sequences, 49% of them detected once, and 2.1% sits in the top ten. These data belong to a study of blood T cells in healthy people across ages. This CDR3 is 18 amino acids long. From germline, CDR1 is DFQATT and CDR2 SNEGSKA (reference sequence).

This chain links TRBV20-1 with TRBJ2-6; perhaps TRBD1 as D (6 bases). This TCR came from a woman aged 40 to 55 in good health. The sample taken for sequencing was blood. CDR3 bases: TGCAGTGCCCATCTACTCACGGGACACTTCTCTGTGGCCAACGTCCTGACTTTC. Encoded protein: CSAHLLTGHFSVANVLTF.